Listed below are T cell receptor beta chains from one sample, sequenced in a study of blood T cell repertoires in COVID-19. Repertoires were generated with immunoSEQ multiplex PCR, while TCRdb's copy carries only in-frame clones and drops some. The sample records a few hundred thousand clones, 91% being singletons. The sample taken for sequencing was PBMCs or T cells enriched from blood (not recorded which). The source is a middle-aged woman who had been exposed to COVID-19. Each CDR3 is given with its conserved first and last residue. Fields, in order: D gene, J gene, V gene, clone size, CDR3 protein, CDR3 DNA. D genes are given only for firm matches. Only some rows state a clone size, as once, few, many or a class for expanded clones.

>.|TRBJ1-1|TRBV7-8|once
CASSLTGLNTEAFF
TGTGCCAGCAGCTTGACAGGCTTGAACACTGAAGCTTTCTTT
>.|TRBJ2-7|TRBV30|.
CAWSPGALMGEQYF
TGTGCCTGGAGTCCAGGGGCCCTAATGGGGGAGCAGTACTTC
>.|TRBJ2-1|TRBV11-2|.
CASSSLTGKNEQFF
TGTGCCAGCAGCTCCCTCACAGGGAAAAATGAGCAGTTCTTC
>.|TRBJ2-5|TRBV5-1|.
CASSFGVAEGETQYF
TGCGCCAGCAGCTTTGGTGTGGCGGAGGGGGAGACCCAGTACTTC
>.|TRBJ2-2|TRBV24-1|.
CATSDPGQENTGELFF
TGTGCCACCAGTGATCCGGGACAAGAGAACACCGGGGAGCTGTTTTTT
>TRBD1|TRBJ2-7|TRBV18|.
CASSRGTGKDEQYF
TGTGCCAGCTCACGCGGGACAGGGAAGGACGAGCAGTACTTC
>.|TRBJ1-4|TRBV5-6|.
CASSEPGVGEKLFF
TGTGCCAGCAGCGAGCCAGGGGTGGGTGAAAAACTGTTTTTT
>.|TRBJ1-6|TRBV5-6|.
CASSLGQNYNSPLHF
TGTGCCAGCAGCTTGGGACAGAACTATAATTCACCCCTCCACTTT
>.|TRBJ1-3|TRBV19|.
CASSTGSSGNTIYF
TGTGCCAGTAGTACAGGGTCCTCTGGAAACACCATATATTTT
>TRBD1|TRBJ1-2|TRBV5-1|.
CASSLTQGAQGYTF
TGCGCCAGCAGCTTGACACAGGGGGCGCAGGGCTACACCTTC
>.|TRBJ1-5|TRBV15|.
CATSRPKGGGYSNQPQHF
TGTGCCACCAGCAGGCCCAAGGGAGGGGGTTATAGCAATCAGCCCCAGCATTTT
>TRBD1|TRBJ2-5|TRBV4-1|.
CASSQGGTVQETQYF
TGCGCCAGCAGCCAAGGAGGGACAGTGCAAGAGACCCAGTACTTC
>.|TRBJ1-2|TRBV15|.
CATSREFEGRYGYTF
TGTGCCACCAGCAGAGAATTTGAGGGCCGCTATGGCTACACCTTC
>.|TRBJ1-1|TRBV7-2|.
CASSLIAGSEAFF
TGTGCCAGCAGCTTAATTGCCGGGTCGGAAGCTTTCTTT
>.|TRBJ1-5|TRBV30|.
CAWTGDSNQPQHF
TGTGCCTGGACCGGGGATAGCAATCAGCCCCAGCATTTT
>.|TRBJ2-1|TRBV11-3|.
CASSFGWGQNEQFF
TGTGCCAGCAGCTTCGGTTGGGGACAAAATGAGCAGTTCTTC
>.|TRBJ2-6|TRBV19|.
CASTPRGFSGANVLTF
TGTGCCAGTACCCCTCGGGGGTTCTCTGGGGCCAACGTCCTGACTTTC
>TRBD2|TRBJ2-3|TRBV2|.
CASSTPSGGRGTDTRYF
TGTGCCAGCAGTACCCCTAGCGGGGGGCGAGGCACAGATACGCGGTATTTT
>.|TRBJ2-4|TRBV7-9|.
CASSIGIYQNIQYF
TGTGCCAGCAGCATAGGTATCTACCAAAACATTCAGTACTTC
>.|TRBJ2-5|TRBV5-6|few
CASSSQGYEETQYF
TGTGCCAGCAGCTCTCAGGGTTATGAAGAGACCCAGTACTTC
>TRBD1|TRBJ1-2|TRBV3-1/TRBV3-2|.
CASSHDSGTGEYGYTF
TGTGCCAGCAGCCACGACTCCGGGACAGGGGAGTATGGCTACACCTTC
>.|TRBJ1-6|TRBV7-3|.
CASSFPVGYNSPLHF
TGTGCCAGCAGCTTCCCGGTTGGCTATAATTCACCCCTCCACTTT
>TRBD1|TRBJ2-4|TRBV2|.
CASIRGQGPSKNIQYF
TGTGCCAGCATTAGGGGACAGGGCCCCAGCAAAAACATTCAGTACTTC
>TRBD1|TRBJ1-6|TRBV6-5|.
CASSRQGYNSPLHF
TGTGCCAGCAGCAGACAGGGATATAATTCACCCCTCCACTTT
>TRBD1|TRBJ1-1|TRBV25-1|.
CASSEGRQGIMNTEAFF
TGTGCCAGCAGTGAGGGCCGACAGGGAATAATGAACACTGAAGCTTTCTTT
>.|TRBJ2-7|TRBV3-1/TRBV3-2|.
CASSQALYGYEQYF
TGTGCCAGCAGCCAAGCGTTATACGGGTACGAGCAGTACTTC
>.|TRBJ1-1|TRBV30|.
CAWSVFPGHFRTEAFF
TGTGCCTGGAGTGTATTTCCGGGACACTTTAGGACTGAAGCTTTCTTT
>.|TRBJ1-6|TRBV5-1|.
CASSEDGQRFSPLHF
TGCGCCAGCAGCGAAGACGGACAGCGCTTTTCACCCCTCCACTTT
>TRBD2|TRBJ2-1|TRBV3-1/TRBV3-2|.
CASSPTPGLAGVDEQFF
TGTGCCAGCAGCCCCACCCCTGGACTAGCGGGAGTCGATGAGCAGTTCTTC
>TRBD1|TRBJ1-4|TRBV6-5|.
CASTSLTGGGEKLFF
TGTGCCAGCACGAGCCTAACAGGGGGGGGTGAAAAACTGTTTTTT
>.|TRBJ1-6|TRBV19|.
CASRGLTRYNSPLHF
TGTGCCAGTAGGGGCCTAACACGATATAATTCACCCCTCCACTTT
>.|TRBJ2-1|TRBV15|.
CATSGRQGLNEQFF
TGTGCCACCAGCGGGAGACAGGGACTCAATGAGCAGTTCTTC
>.|TRBJ2-3|TRBV7-2|.
CASSSRYTDTQYF
TGTGCCAGCAGCTCCCGTTACACAGATACGCAGTATTTT
>.|TRBJ2-1|TRBV15|.
CATSRGTYNEQFF
TGTGCCACCAGCAGAGGTACTTACAATGAGCAGTTCTTC
>.|TRBJ1-3|TRBV18|once
CASSPQTSSGNTIYF
TGTGCCAGCTCACCGCAGACAAGCTCTGGAAACACCATATATTTT
>.|TRBJ1-1|TRBV29-1|.
CSVRKTVMNTEAFF
TGCAGCGTGAGAAAGACAGTCATGAACACTGAAGCTTTCTTT
>.|TRBJ1-1|TRBV29-1|once
CSVQRSTEAFF
TGCAGCGTTCAGCGTAGCACTGAAGCTTTCTTT
>.|TRBJ2-7|TRBV5-1|.
CASSFGGTQGGEQYF
TGCGCCAGCAGCTTCGGGGGGACACAGGGAGGCGAGCAGTACTTC
>.|TRBJ1-1|TRBV6-5|.
CASSRALQGNTEAFF
TGTGCCAGCAGCAGAGCGTTACAGGGGAACACTGAAGCTTTCTTT
>.|TRBJ1-1|TRBV15|once
CATQRGVNTEAFF
TGTGCCACCCAAAGGGGTGTAAACACTGAAGCTTTCTTT
>.|TRBJ2-7|TRBV6-2/TRBV6-3|.
CASSPQGGLGSYEQYF
TGTGCCAGCAGTCCCCAGGGGGGTTTGGGTTCCTACGAGCAGTACTTC
>.|TRBJ1-6|TRBV11-1|few
CASSLSGSYNSPLHF
TGTGCCAGCAGCTTATCGGGTTCCTATAATTCACCCCTCCACTTT
>.|TRBJ2-1|TRBV11-3|.
CASSLDGQSRLYNEQFF
TGTGCCAGCAGCTTAGATGGACAGTCTCGTCTTTACAATGAGCAGTTCTTC
>.|TRBJ1-4|TRBV11-2|.
CASTGGARREKLFF
TGTGCCAGCACCGGGGGGGCGCGACGGGAAAAACTGTTTTTT
>.|TRBJ2-3|TRBV5-8|.
CASSLGPSRTDTQYF
TGTGCCAGCAGCTTGGGCCCGTCGCGGACAGATACGCAGTATTTT
>TRBD1|TRBJ2-7|TRBV10-2|.
CASSDQGAAYEQYF
TGCGCCAGCAGTGATCAGGGGGCCGCCTACGAGCAGTACTTC
>.|TRBJ1-5|TRBV19|once
CASSPSVGRYTNQPQHF
TGTGCCAGTAGTCCGTCCGTGGGGCGATATACCAATCAGCCCCAGCATTTT
>.|TRBJ1-6|TRBV5-1|.
CASSLWAGDNSPLHF
TGCGCCAGCAGCTTGTGGGCAGGGGATAATTCACCCCTCCACTTT
>.|TRBJ2-5|TRBV3-1/TRBV3-2|.
CASSQDLGGKETQYF
TGTGCCAGCAGCCAAGATTTGGGGGGTAAGGAGACCCAGTACTTC
>.|TRBJ1-1|TRBV13|once
CASSYSASGEMNTEAFF
TGTGCCAGCAGCTACTCAGCATCGGGAGAGATGAACACTGAAGCTTTCTTT
>.|TRBJ1-2|TRBV18|.
CASSPAEDYGYTF
TGTGCCAGCTCACCGGCGGAAGACTATGGCTACACCTTC
>TRBD2|TRBJ2-7|TRBV10-3|.
CAISESGGGTYEQYF
TGTGCCATCAGTGAGTCTGGCGGGGGGACCTACGAGCAGTACTTC
>.|TRBJ2-7|TRBV2|.
CASRETLYEQYF
TGTGCCAGCAGGGAGACCCTCTACGAGCAGTACTTC
>TRBD1|TRBJ1-1|TRBV11-2|.
CASSHRDRVTEAFF
TGTGCCAGCAGTCACCGGGACAGGGTGACTGAAGCTTTCTTT
>TRBD1|TRBJ2-7|TRBV2|.
CASSDPPDRAEDEQYF
TGTGCCAGCAGTGATCCCCCGGACAGGGCAGAAGACGAGCAGTACTTC
>TRBD1|TRBJ2-1|TRBV10-1|.
CASSESSQGAFNEQFF
TGCGCCAGCAGTGAGTCGAGTCAGGGGGCATTCAATGAGCAGTTCTTC